The present T cell receptor (beta chain) was sequenced within a study of CD8 T cells in Susac syndrome. With random hexamers, reverse transcription was performed on about 0.5 to 1 ug of RNA. The amplification used immunoSEQ multiplex PCR on TCR beta CDR3; it spanned 54 Vbeta and 13 Jbeta. In TCRdb, the immunoSEQ multiplex PCR reads were re-called with MiXCR into one record per CDR3 protein. The repertoire holds about 89,000 distinct CDR3 sequences, with about 93% as singletons. Negative isolation yielded the CD8+ and CD4+ T cells, while FACS enriched the TEMRA cells. This clonotype was sampled from a human donor in good health. Material: CD8+ T cells from PBMCs.

The CDR3 here is CASSYFNRAGSYNEQFF. For the CDR3, the DNA is TGTGCCAGCAGTTATTTTAACAGGGCCGGCTCCTACAATGAGCAGTTCTTC. J is TRBJ2-1 and V is TRBV6-5, with D possibly being TRBD1 (6 bases). Germline V gives CDR1 MNHEY, CDR2 SVGAGI. CDR3 length equals 17 residues. The V gene lost 3 bases and the J gene lost 0 bases, with 15 bases spanning the gap.